These 17 T cell receptor beta chains share one sample of origin, sequenced in a study of blood T cell repertoires in COVID-19. Here immunoSEQ multiplex PCR was the method, and the copy in TCRdb shows in-frame clones only, minus some. The table records 110,000 or so clones, approximately 81% of them present only once. Source material: peripheral blood. Receptor source: a man aged 35 to 55 with acute or convalescent COVID-19.

This chain links TRBV7-9 with TRBJ2-5, with TRBD2 matching 7 bases. The V segment lost 4 bases and the J segment 5 bases; nucleotides outside the gene matches: 4. The CDR3 length is 13 residues. Per germline, CDR1 SEHNR and CDR2 FQNEAQ (reference sequence). CDR3 protein: CASSSGGRETQYF. CDR3 nucleotides: TGTGCCAGCAGCTCGGGGGGTCGGGAGACCCAGTACTTC.

This clone was counted between two and nine times. The chain is built from TRBV6-6 and TRBJ1-5, with TRBD1 identical over 9 bases. The CDR3 is 15 residues long. With V trimmed by 8 bases and J by 0 bases, 5 bases remained unmatched. CDR1 is MNHNY and CDR2 is SVGAGI in the germline V gene (reference sequence). CDR3 nucleotides: TGTGCCAGCGGGACAGGGATTTATAGCAATCAGCCCCAGCATTTT. It encodes CASGTGIYSNQPQHF.

The genes are TRBV9 and TRBJ1-6; D is unresolved. Per germline, CDR1 SGDLS and CDR2 YYNGEE. With 0 bases removed from V and 5 bases from J, the gap between germline ends came to 6 bases. CDR3 length equals 14 residues. The CDR3 nucleotides are TGTGCCAGCAGCGTAGGTAATGATAATTCACCCCTCCACTTT. Residues: CASSVGNDNSPLHF. The whole variable domain, remainder taken from reference TRBV9 and TRBJ1-6, is DSGVTQTPKHLITATGQRVTLRCSPRSGDLSVYWYQQSLDQGLQFLIQYYNGEERAKGNILERFSAQQFPDLHSELNLSSLELGDSALYFCASSVGNDNSPLHFGNGTRLTVT.

The chain carries TRBV6-5 and TRBJ2-7; D gene unclear. The V gene's germline CDR1 is MNHEY and CDR2 SVGAGI. With 5 bases removed from V and 7 bases from J, the gap between germline ends came to 9 bases. This CDR3 region has 11 residues. CDR3 coding DNA: TGTGCCAGCAGTACACTCGGGGAGCAGTACTTC. Protein sequence: CASSTLGEQYF.

The CDR3 DNA is TGTGCCAGTAATTTCAGAACAGGGGGCGGTCGGTACACTGAAGCTTTCTTT. Translation gives CASNFRTGGGRYTEAFF. The chain is built from TRBV19 and TRBJ1-1, with 9 bases fitting TRBD1. J lost 3 bases, V lost 7 bases, and 15 bases had no gene match. The CDR3 contains 17 residues. The V gene's germline CDR1 is LNHDA and CDR2 SQIVND (reference sequence).

V and J are TRBV29-1 and TRBJ2-3, with D unresolved. V was clipped by 1 base and J by 3 bases, with 5 bases between them. This CDR3 contains 12 residues. The germline gives CDR1 SQVTM, CDR2 ANQGSEA. The CDR3 DNA follows: TGCAGCGTTGAAGCCCAAACAGATACGCAGTATTTT. It yields the protein CSVEAQTDTQYF.

V gene TRBV5-4 combines with J gene TRBJ1-2; possible D gene TRBD1, 6 bases. With 0 bases removed from V and 4 bases from J, the gap between germline ends came to 13 bases. This CDR3 is built from 15 residues. Germline V gives CDR1 SGHNT, CDR2 YYREEE (reference sequence). The CDR3 is CASSLAGVEAYGYTF. In nucleotides, the CDR3 is TGTGCCAGCAGCTTGGCAGGGGTGGAGGCCTATGGCTACACCTTC. The full variable domain, rest sourced from reference TRBV5-4 and TRBJ1-2, is ETGVTQSPTHLIKTRGQQVTLRCSSQSGHNTVSWYQQALGQGPQFIFQYYREEENGRGNFPPRFSGLQFPNYSSELNVNALELDDSALYLCASSLAGVEAYGYTFGSGTRLTVV.

This clone appeared once. The CDR3 region has the DNA TGTGCCAGCAGTTCTACCTCGGCCCAGTACTTC. It yields the protein CASSSTSAQYF. The V call is TRBV12-3 or TRBV12-4, the J call TRBJ2-5; D gene ambiguous. V was clipped by 4 bases and J by 9 bases, with 9 bases between them. This CDR3 spans 11 amino acids.

The rearrangement joins TRBV3-1 (or the pseudogene TRBV3-2) to TRBJ2-7; D is perhaps TRBD1 (6 bases). This CDR3 region has 14 residues. CDR1 is LGHDT, CDR2 YNNKEL, per germline (reference sequence). V was pared by 1 base and J by 11 bases, with 18 bases between. The CDR3 coding sequence is TGTGCCAGCAGCCAAGGGGCTGCGGCAGGGGAAAAGTACTTC. Amino acid sequence: CASSQGAAAGEKYF.

The V gene is TRBV19, the J gene TRBJ2-7; 8 bases agree with TRBD1. Per germline, CDR1 LNHDA and CDR2 SQIVND (reference sequence). The V gene end was trimmed by 4 bases and the J gene end by 3 bases; junction bases not matched to a gene: 8. CDR3 length equals 15 residues. CDR3 sequence reads: CASSTLGTGFYEQYF. The CDR3 DNA reads TGTGCCAGTAGTACCCTGGGGACAGGCTTCTACGAGCAGTACTTC.

The gene calls are TRBV5-4 and TRBJ2-3; TRBD1 aligns across 7 bases. Losses at the gene ends were 1 base for V and 3 bases for J; bases not matched to a gene: 2. CDR3 length: 14 residues. Germline V gives CDR1 SGHNT, CDR2 YYREEE (reference sequence). The CDR3 DNA follows: TGTGCCAGCAGCTTGACAGGGGCAACAGATACGCAGTATTTT. It codes for CASSLTGATDTQYF. Supplemented by reference TRBV5-4 and TRBJ2-3, the full variable domain reads ETGVTQSPTHLIKTRGQQVTLRCSSQSGHNTVSWYQQALGQGPQFIFQYYREEENGRGNFPPRFSGLQFPNYSSELNVNALELDDSALYLCASSLTGATDTQYFGPGTRLTVL.

The chain recombines TRBV7-9 with TRBJ2-7; the match to TRBD1 covers 9 bases. The germline V gene encodes CDR1 SEHNR and CDR2 FQNEAQ (reference sequence). The CDR3 contains 16 residues. V shed 3 bases and J 5 bases; nucleotides not matched to a gene: 11. This CDR3 reads CASSFTGQGRGDEQYF. CDR3 DNA: TGTGCCAGCAGCTTCACCGGACAGGGGAGAGGGGACGAGCAGTACTTC.

The rearrangement joins TRBV7-9 to TRBJ2-4; D might be TRBD2 (5 bases). This CDR3 is 16 amino acids long. The germline CDR1 and CDR2 sequences are SEHNR and FQNEAQ (reference sequence). The V end was cut by 1 base, the J end by 6 bases, with 16 bases between. The CDR3 DNA reads TGTGCCAGCAGCTTAGTTTTAGGGAGCCTCTTAAACATTCAGTACTTC. This sequence encodes CASSLVLGSLLNIQYF.

The V call is TRBV6-2 or TRBV6-3, the J call TRBJ2-6, with D tentatively TRBD1 (5 bases). The V end lost 4 bases, the J end lost 0 bases, and 16 bases lay between the germline ends. The germline CDR1 and CDR2 sequences are MNHEY and SVGEGT. The CDR3 totals 18 residues. The CDR3, as DNA: TGTGCCAGCAGTTCTTTCCAGGGCTCGTTCTCTGGGGCCAACGTCCTGACTTTC. Protein product: CASSSFQGSFSGANVLTF.

The rearrangement uses TRBV2 and TRBJ1-2, with D maybe TRBD1 (5 bases). Germline-derived CDR1 and CDR2 are SNHLY and FYNNEI. V dropped 4 bases and J dropped 4 bases, with 13 bases sitting between them. The CDR3 has 14 amino acids. CDR3 protein: CASSVAGRGYGYTF. The CDR3, as DNA: TGTGCCAGCAGTGTCGCAGGGAGGGGCTATGGCTACACCTTC.

The chain carries TRBV5-6 and TRBJ1-2, with D uncertain. This CDR3 comprises 14 residues. Trimming shortened V by 2 bases and J by 5 bases, and 13 bases separated the two germline ends. Germline V gene data show CDR1 as SGHDT and CDR2 as YYEEEE. CDR3 DNA: TGTGCCAGCAGCTTCTTGGGTGAGGAATATGGCTACACCTTC. This translates into CASSFLGEEYGYTF.

The chain combines TRBV9 with TRBJ2-2, with a weak D call TRBD2 (6 bases). This CDR3 has 15 residues. Germline values: CDR1 SGDLS, CDR2 YYNGEE. The germline V and J ends were trimmed by 0 bases and 3 bases, with 9 bases remaining between them. The CDR3 DNA reads TGTGCCAGCAGCGTAGTTAGCGGACACACCGGGGAGCTGTTTTTT. Translation: CASSVVSGHTGELFF.